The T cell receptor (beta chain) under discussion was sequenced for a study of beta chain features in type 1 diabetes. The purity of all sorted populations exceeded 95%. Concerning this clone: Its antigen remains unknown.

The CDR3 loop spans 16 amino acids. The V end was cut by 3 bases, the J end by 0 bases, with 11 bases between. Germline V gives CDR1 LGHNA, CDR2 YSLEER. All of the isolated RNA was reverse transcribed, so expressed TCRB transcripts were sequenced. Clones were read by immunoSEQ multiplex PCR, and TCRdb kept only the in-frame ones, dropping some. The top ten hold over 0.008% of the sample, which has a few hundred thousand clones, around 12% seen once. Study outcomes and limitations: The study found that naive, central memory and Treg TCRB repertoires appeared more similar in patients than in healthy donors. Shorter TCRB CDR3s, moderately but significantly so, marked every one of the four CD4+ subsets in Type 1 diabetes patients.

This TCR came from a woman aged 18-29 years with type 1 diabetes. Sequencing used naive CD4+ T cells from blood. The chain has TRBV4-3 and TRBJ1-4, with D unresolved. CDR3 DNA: TGCGCCAGCAGCCAGGGCGGACTCGCAACTAATGAAAAACTGTTTTTT. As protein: CASSQGGLATNEKLFF.